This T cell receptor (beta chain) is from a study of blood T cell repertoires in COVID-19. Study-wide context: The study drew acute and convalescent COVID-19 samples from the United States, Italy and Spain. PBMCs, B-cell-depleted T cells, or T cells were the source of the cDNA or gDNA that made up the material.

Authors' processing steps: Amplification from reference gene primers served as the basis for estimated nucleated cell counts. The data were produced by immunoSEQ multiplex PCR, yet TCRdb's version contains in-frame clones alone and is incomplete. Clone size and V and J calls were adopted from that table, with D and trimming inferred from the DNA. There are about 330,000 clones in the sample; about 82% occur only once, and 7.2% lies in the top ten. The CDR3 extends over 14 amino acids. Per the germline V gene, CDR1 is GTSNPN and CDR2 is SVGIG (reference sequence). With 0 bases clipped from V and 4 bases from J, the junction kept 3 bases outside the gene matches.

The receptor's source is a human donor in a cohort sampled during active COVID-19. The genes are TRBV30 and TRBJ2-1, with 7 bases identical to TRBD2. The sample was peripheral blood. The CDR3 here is CAWSVSSGYNEQFF. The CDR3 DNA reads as TGTGCCTGGAGTGTCTCTAGCGGTTACAATGAGCAGTTCTTC.